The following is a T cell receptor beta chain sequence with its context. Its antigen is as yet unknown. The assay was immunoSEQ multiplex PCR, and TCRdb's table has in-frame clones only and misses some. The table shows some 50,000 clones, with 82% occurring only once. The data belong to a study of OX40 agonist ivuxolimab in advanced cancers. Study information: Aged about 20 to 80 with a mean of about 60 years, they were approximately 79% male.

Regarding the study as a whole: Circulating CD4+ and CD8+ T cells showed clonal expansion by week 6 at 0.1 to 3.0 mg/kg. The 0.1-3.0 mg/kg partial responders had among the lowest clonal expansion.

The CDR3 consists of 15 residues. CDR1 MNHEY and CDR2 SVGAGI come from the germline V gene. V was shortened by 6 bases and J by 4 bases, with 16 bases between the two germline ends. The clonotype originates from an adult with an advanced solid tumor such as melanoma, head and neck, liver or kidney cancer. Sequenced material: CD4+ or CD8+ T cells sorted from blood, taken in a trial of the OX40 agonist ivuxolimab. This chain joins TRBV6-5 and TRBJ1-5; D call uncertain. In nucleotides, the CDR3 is TGTGCCAGCAGACGGGGTGGCTCCGGTAATCAGCCCCAGCATTTT. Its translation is CASRRGGSGNQPQHF.